The clone carrying this T cell receptor (beta chain) showed up just a few times. CDR1 and CDR2 (germline): WSHSY, SAAADI. The CDR3 has 14 residues. V lost 0 bases and J lost 3, with 6 bases in between. These data originate in a study of T cell repertoires in ileal Crohn's disease. Produced via immunoSEQ multiplex PCR; TCRdb's table is partial and in-frame only. Of about 59,000 clones in the sample, approximately 88% were seen once. Sample time point: neoterminal ileum biopsy at postoperative endoscopy, about 6 months after surgery. The rearrangement links TRBV10-2 to TRBJ1-5, with a possible D match to TRBD1 (5 bases). The sample was ileal tissue. This clonotype was sampled from an adult with Crohn's disease. DNA for the CDR3: TGCGCCAGCAGTGAGTCAGGGGTCAATCAGCCCCAGCATTTT. Protein product: CASSESGVNQPQHF.